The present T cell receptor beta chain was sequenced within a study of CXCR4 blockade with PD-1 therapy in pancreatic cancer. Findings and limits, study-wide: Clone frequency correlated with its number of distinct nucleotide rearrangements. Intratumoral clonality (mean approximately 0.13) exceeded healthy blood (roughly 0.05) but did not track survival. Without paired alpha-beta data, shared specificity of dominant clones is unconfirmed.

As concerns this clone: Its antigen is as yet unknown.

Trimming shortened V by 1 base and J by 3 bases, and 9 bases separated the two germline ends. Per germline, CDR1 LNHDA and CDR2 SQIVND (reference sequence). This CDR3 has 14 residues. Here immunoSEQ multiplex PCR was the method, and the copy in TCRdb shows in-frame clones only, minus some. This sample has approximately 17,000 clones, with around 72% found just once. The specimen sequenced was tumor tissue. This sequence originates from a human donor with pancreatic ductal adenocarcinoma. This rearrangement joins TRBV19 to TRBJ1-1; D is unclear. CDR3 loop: CASSIGLTDTEAFF. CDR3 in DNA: TGTGCCAGTAGTATAGGGCTTACGGACACTGAAGCTTTCTTT.